Presented here are 29 T cell receptor beta chains from one specimen sequenced in a study of CD8+ T cells in alopecia areata. It was cDNA, reverse transcribed from extracted RNA, that served as the sequencing template. Here immunoSEQ multiplex PCR was the method, and the copy in TCRdb shows in-frame clones only, minus some. The sample lists roughly 150,000 clones; roughly 64% were seen once. The starting material was CD4+ T cells sorted from blood, obtained at week 0. The receptors here all came from a human donor with alopecia areata.

This clone was found a few times. This chain uses TRBV30 with TRBJ1-6; D might be TRBD1 (5 bases). The CDR3 spans 14 residues. The V and J ends lost 2 bases and 10 bases respectively, with 15 bases between them. In germline, CDR1 is GTSNPN, CDR2 SVGIG (reference sequence). CDR3 sequence: CAWSPRRVESPLHF. The CDR3, as DNA: TGTGCCTGGAGTCCCCGCAGGGTGGAGTCACCCCTCCACTTT.

The chain links TRBV5-1 to TRBJ2-2, with D maybe TRBD1 (6 bases). V was trimmed by 3 bases and J by 2 bases, leaving 11 bases between them. Germline values: CDR1 SGHRS, CDR2 YFSETQ. This CDR3 comprises 15 residues. This chain's CDR3 is CASSSDSFNTGELFF. CDR3 nucleotides: TGCGCCAGCAGCTCGGACAGCTTTAACACCGGGGAGCTGTTTTTT.

The chain recombines TRBV4-3 with TRBJ2-6, with 9 bases that match TRBD1. The CDR3 extends over 18 amino acids. With V trimmed by 4 bases and J by 4 bases, 11 bases remained unmatched. Per germline, CDR1 LGHNA and CDR2 YSLEER. The CDR3 DNA is TGCGCCAGCAGCCTAGGGGGACAGGGCGTTCCAGGGGCCAACGTCCTGACTTTC. Protein: CASSLGGQGVPGANVLTF.

The chain has TRBV7-8 and TRBJ1-5; no clear D. Trimming removed 5 bases from V and 3 bases from J, with 11 bases in between. Germline V gene data show CDR1 as SGHVS and CDR2 as FQNEAQ. The CDR3 length is 14 residues. CDR3 residues: CASSPPGDNQPQHF. The CDR3 DNA follows: TGTGCCAGCAGCCCTCCGGGAGACAATCAGCCCCAGCATTTT.

The CDR3, as DNA: TGTGCCAGCAGCTCAGGGGGCAGCTATGGCTACACCTTC. Translating gives CASSSGGSYGYTF. The chain joins TRBV7-2 to TRBJ1-2, with 8 bases aligning to TRBD1. Germline lookup yields CDR1 SGHTA and CDR2 FQGNSA. Unmatched junction bases numbered 2, after V lost 4 bases and J lost 4 bases. The CDR3 covers 13 residues.

This clone was seen more than once but under ten times. The CDR3 DNA reads TGTGCCAGCTCACCACCGAAACCTCCCTACGAGCAGTACTTC. Protein product: CASSPPKPPYEQYF. The chain has TRBV18 and TRBJ2-7, with D uncertain. The CDR3 has 14 residues. The V gene's germline CDR1 is KGHSH and CDR2 LQKENI. Trimming took 0 bases from V and 2 from J, leaving 8 bases between them.

The J gene is TRBJ2-1, the V gene TRBV5-4; D assignment may be TRBD1 or TRBD2 (5 bases each). CDR1 and CDR2 from the germline V gene are SGHNT and YYREEE (reference sequence). V dropped 3 bases and J dropped 7 bases, with 14 bases sitting between them. The CDR3 has 14 amino acids. CDR3: CASSSGTPGNEQFF. DNA for the CDR3: TGTGCCAGCAGCTCAGGGACCCCGGGGAATGAGCAGTTCTTC.

The J gene is TRBJ2-4, the V gene TRBV2; D gene ambiguous. The germline gives CDR1 SNHLY, CDR2 FYNNEI. The CDR3 runs 15 residues. Deletions cut 1 base from V and 0 bases from J, with 7 bases between. In DNA, the CDR3 is TGTGCCAGCAGTGAAGAACTTCTAGCCAAAAACATTCAGTACTTC. Translated, it gives CASSEELLAKNIQYF.

This clone was seen a handful of times. V gene TRBV30 combines with J gene TRBJ2-7; D not resolved. V lost 3 bases and J lost 2, with 5 bases in between. Germline V gene sequence: CDR1 GTSNPN, CDR2 SVGIG (reference sequence). CDR3 size: 11 residues. The CDR3 reads CAWRSAYEQYF. The CDR3 region has the DNA TGTGCCTGGAGAAGCGCCTACGAGCAGTACTTC.

This chain joins TRBV4-1 and TRBJ2-3; D tentatively fits TRBD1 or TRBD2 (5 bases each). This CDR3 spans 15 amino acids. V lost 0 bases and J lost 4, with 11 bases in between. Germline assignment: CDR1 MGHRA and CDR2 YSYEKL. The DNA for the CDR3 is TGCGCCAGCAGCCAAGATCGGCAGGGAGCAGATACGCAGTATTTT. Residues: CASSQDRQGADTQYF.

V is TRBV4-2 and J is TRBJ2-5; possible D gene TRBD2, 5 bases. V dropped 1 base and J dropped 5 bases, with 14 bases sitting between them. CDR1 LGHNA and CDR2 YNFKEQ come from the germline V gene. This CDR3 has 15 residues. The CDR3: CASSQGLGVGETQYF. The DNA of the CDR3 is TGTGCCAGCAGCCAAGGACTCGGGGTTGGGGAGACCCAGTACTTC.

This clone was seen a few times. The chain recombines TRBV2 with TRBJ2-1; 8 bases agree with TRBD2. The V and J ends lost 5 bases and 4 bases, in that order; junction bases with no gene match: 10. The CDR3 runs to 16 residues. Germline-derived CDR1 and CDR2 are SNHLY and FYNNEI. CDR3: CASSSSAGTRYNEQFF. The CDR3 coding sequence is TGTGCCAGCAGTTCCTCAGCCGGGACTAGATACAATGAGCAGTTCTTC.

A few counts support this clone. Here the CDR3 DNA reads TGCGCCAGCAGCTTGGCTGGACTAGCTGGCTACAATGAGCAGTTCTTC. It encodes CASSLAGLAGYNEQFF. The V gene is TRBV5-1, the J gene TRBJ2-1, with 8 positions matching TRBD2. Germline CDR1 and CDR2: SGHRS and YFSETQ. The CDR3 covers 16 residues. The V and J ends lost 0 bases and 3 bases, in that order; junction bases with no gene match: 5.

The CDR3 sequence: CASSFLFQPTGAHEQYF. The CDR3 nucleotides read TGTGCCAGCAGCTTTCTCTTCCAACCTACTGGAGCTCACGAGCAGTACTTC. V usage is TRBV5-4 and J usage is TRBJ2-7; D unresolved. V lost 2 bases and J lost 5, with 23 bases in between. This CDR3 contains 17 residues. Germline loops: CDR1 SGHNT, CDR2 YYREEE (reference sequence).

The rearrangement joins TRBV25-1 to TRBJ2-3; D gene uncertain. CDR1 and CDR2 from the germline V gene are MGHDK and SYGVNS. The CDR3 is 13 residues long. Trimming removed 4 bases from V and 6 bases from J, with 11 bases in between. CDR3: CASSAYFGDTQYF. The CDR3 DNA reads TGTGCCAGCAGTGCCTACTTCGGGGATACGCAGTATTTT.

The chain is built from TRBV27 and TRBJ1-1, with 7 positions matching TRBD1. Germline V gene lookup returns CDR1 MNHEY and CDR2 SMNVEV (reference sequence). The CDR3 consists of 16 residues. V trimming: 5 bases; J trimming: 1 base; junction bases outside the gene matches: 10. The CDR3 DNA sequence: TGTGCCAGCAGTATCCAGGGGGGGGTGAGGAACACTGAAGCTTTCTTT. Its protein is CASSIQGGVRNTEAFF.

This clone was counted between two and nine times. The rearrangement uses TRBV7-8 and TRBJ2-3; the D is unclear. The germline gives CDR1 SGHVS, CDR2 FQNEAQ. The CDR3 is made up of 13 amino acids. Trimming cost V 5 bases and J 2 bases, with 8 bases left between them. The CDR3 DNA is TGTGCCAGCAGCACGTTAAACACAGATACGCAGTATTTT. The encoded protein is CASSTLNTDTQYF.

This clone came up a few times. This chain uses TRBV6-1 with TRBJ1-4, with D possibly matching TRBD1 (6 bases). The CDR3 is made up of 12 amino acids. From germline, CDR1 is MNHNS and CDR2 SASEGT. V was clipped by 8 bases and J by 5 bases, with 9 bases between them. The CDR3 coding sequence is TGTGCCAGCGGACAGATGAATGAAAAACTGTTTTTT. This codes for CASGQMNEKLFF.

This chain uses TRBV9 with TRBJ1-6, with 7 positions matching TRBD1. Losses at the gene ends were 4 bases for V and 6 bases for J; bases not matched to a gene: 4. Per germline, CDR1 SGDLS and CDR2 YYNGEE. The CDR3 sequence is 14 residues long. In nucleotides, the CDR3 is TGTGCCAGCAGCCCCGGACAGGTTAATTCACCCCTCCACTTT. Translation: CASSPGQVNSPLHF. The variable domain in full, with the rest retrieved from reference TRBV9 and TRBJ1-6, is DSGVTQTPKHLITATGQRVTLRCSPRSGDLSVYWYQQSLDQGLQFLIQYYNGEERAKGNILERFSAQQFPDLHSELNLSSLELGDSALYFCASSPGQVNSPLHFGNGTRLTVT.

The rearrangement links TRBV19 to TRBJ2-7; tentative D call: TRBD1 (5 bases). Trimming pared 6 bases from V and 2 bases from J, leaving 17 bases between. CDR1 LNHDA and CDR2 SQIVND come from the germline V gene (reference sequence). The CDR3 runs to 15 residues. DNA of the CDR3: TGTGCCAGTAGACCGATTGGGGCAGCCACCTACGAGCAGTACTTC. This gives the protein CASRPIGAATYEQYF.

V is TRBV11-2 and J is TRBJ2-7; no definite D call. Germline values: CDR1 SGHAT, CDR2 FQNNGV. The length of the CDR3 is 17 residues. Trimming stripped 4 bases from V and 2 bases from J, with 21 bases between. The CDR3 DNA is TGTGCCAGCAGCTCGCCCTCGACTCAACAATTAACCTACGAGCAGTACTTC. Translated, it gives CASSSPSTQQLTYEQYF.

The chain employs TRBV19 and TRBJ1-6; D is uncertain. The CDR3 is made up of 14 amino acids. V was shortened by 4 bases and J by 5 bases, with 9 bases between the two germline ends. CDR1 and CDR2 (germline): LNHDA, SQIVND (reference sequence). Written as DNA, the CDR3 is TGTGCCAGTAGTACCCCACGCCATAATTCACCCCTCCACTTT. Protein: CASSTPRHNSPLHF.

The chain has TRBV29-1 and TRBJ2-7; D gene uncertain. The CDR3 runs to 13 residues. The V and J ends lost 4 bases and 7 bases respectively, with 17 bases between them. Germline V lookup: CDR1 SQVTM, CDR2 ANQGSEA. The CDR3 spells CSVGLAIKGEQYF. As DNA, the CDR3 is TGCAGCGTTGGTTTGGCAATCAAAGGGGAGCAGTACTTC.

The chain has TRBV25-1 and TRBJ1-6; possibly TRBD1 for D (5 bases). V shed 4 bases and J shed 7 bases, with 8 bases lying between them. Germline loops: CDR1 MGHDK, CDR2 SYGVNS. The CDR3 is made up of 13 amino acids. This chain's CDR3 is CASSVRENSPLHF. The CDR3 nucleotides read TGTGCCAGCAGTGTCAGGGAAAATTCACCCCTCCACTTT.

The chain carries TRBV27 and TRBJ1-2; tentatively, D is TRBD1 (6 bases). The germline gives CDR1 MNHEY, CDR2 SMNVEV (reference sequence). Deletions cut 5 bases from V and 8 bases from J, with 15 bases between. CDR3 length: 13 amino acids. CDR3 bases: TGTGCCAGCAGTCCATTCTCAGGGGCCGGCTACACCTTC. Translation: CASSPFSGAGYTF.

This rearrangement joins TRBV10-3 to TRBJ2-1; D remains ambiguous. Germline CDR1 ENHRY, CDR2 SYGVKD. Trimming removed 4 bases at V and 7 bases at J, with 8 bases between. The CDR3 runs to 12 residues. The CDR3 protein is CAISGPRNEQFF. In DNA, the CDR3 is TGTGCCATCAGTGGCCCCCGGAATGAGCAGTTCTTC.

This sequence joins TRBV6-5 and TRBJ1-6, with D maybe TRBD1 (5 bases). CDR1 and CDR2 from the germline V gene are MNHEY and SVGAGI. Deletions cut 3 bases from V and 4 bases from J, with 10 bases between. The CDR3 spans 15 residues. The CDR3: CASSYGAHYNSPLHF. The CDR3 DNA reads TGTGCCAGCAGTTATGGGGCTCATTATAATTCACCCCTCCACTTT.

The rearrangement links TRBV20-1 to TRBJ2-2; maybe TRBD1 (5 bases). The germline CDR1 and CDR2 sequences are DFQATT and SNEGSKA (reference sequence). The CDR3 sequence is 11 residues long. The V gene lost 5 bases and the J gene lost 12 bases, with 13 bases spanning the gap. The CDR3: CSAGAGSKLFF. The CDR3, as DNA: TGCAGTGCTGGGGCCGGCTCGAAGCTGTTTTTT.

This clone was counted only a few times. V gene TRBV7-2 combines with J gene TRBJ2-4, with unresolved D. The CDR3 consists of 11 residues. V lost 5 bases and J lost 8, with 7 bases in between. Germline CDR1 is SGHTA and CDR2 is FQGNSA. CDR3 loop: CASSTSDIQYF. The CDR3 nucleotides read TGTGCCAGCAGCACATCGGACATTCAGTACTTC.